Sequencing of this T cell receptor beta chain was carried out in a study of control samples from healthy donors and cancer patients. Trimming left V 6 bases short and J 9 bases short, with 7 bases between. In germline, CDR1 is SGHKS, CDR2 YYEKEE (reference sequence). This CDR3 has 9 amino acids. Using immunoSEQ multiplex PCR, the repertoire was profiled, and TCRdb retains in-frame clones only, with some absent. The repertoire holds about 92,000 clones, with roughly 82% as singletons. The source of this sequence is an older woman in good health. The sequenced sample was blood. The gene calls are TRBV5-5 and TRBJ2-7, with no clear D. CDR3 in amino acids: CASNPRQYF. In nucleotides, the CDR3 is TGTGCCAGCAACCCGAGGCAGTACTTC.